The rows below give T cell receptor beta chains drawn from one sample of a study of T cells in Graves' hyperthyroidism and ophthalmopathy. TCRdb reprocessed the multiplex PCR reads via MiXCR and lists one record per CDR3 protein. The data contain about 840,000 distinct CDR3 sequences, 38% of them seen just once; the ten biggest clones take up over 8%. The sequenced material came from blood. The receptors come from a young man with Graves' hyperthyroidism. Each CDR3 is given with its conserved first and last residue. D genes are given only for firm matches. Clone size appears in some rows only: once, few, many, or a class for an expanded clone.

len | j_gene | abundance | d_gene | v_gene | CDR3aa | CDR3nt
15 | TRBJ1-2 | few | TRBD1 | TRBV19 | CASSSPTGGQVGYTF | TGTGCCAGTAGTTCGCCGACAGGGGGGCAGGTTGGCTACACCTTC
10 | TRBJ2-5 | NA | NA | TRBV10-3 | CAIRRETQYF | TGTGCCATCAGGCGGGAGACCCAGTACTTC
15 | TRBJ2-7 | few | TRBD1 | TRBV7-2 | CASSLWTGAGYEQYF | TGTGCCAGCAGCCTCTGGACAGGGGCTGGGTACGAGCAGTACTTC
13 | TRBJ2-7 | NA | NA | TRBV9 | CASSYGHSGEQYF | TGCGCCAGCAGCTACGGACACTCAGGCGAGCAGTACTTC
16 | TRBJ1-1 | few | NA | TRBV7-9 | CASSSGRAGTNTEAFF | TGTGCCAGCAGCTCGGGTAGGGCAGGGACCAACACTGAAGCTTTCTTT
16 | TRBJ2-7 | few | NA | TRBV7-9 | CASSLVSAQAIYEQYF | TGTGCCAGCAGCTTAGTCTCGGCACAGGCAATTTACGAGCAGTACTTC
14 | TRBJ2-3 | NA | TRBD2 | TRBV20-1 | CSARGSGITDTQYF | TGCAGTGCTAGAGGTAGCGGGATCACAGATACGCAGTATTTT
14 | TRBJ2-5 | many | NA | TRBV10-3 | CAIRGDTGQETQYF | TGTGCCATCAGAGGGGACACGGGCCAAGAGACCCAGTACTTC
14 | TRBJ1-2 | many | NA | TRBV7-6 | CASSPLGLNYGYTF | TGTGCCAGCAGCCCCCTTGGGCTAAACTATGGCTACACCTTC
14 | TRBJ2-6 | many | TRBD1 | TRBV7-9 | CAGMTGTGANVLTF | TGTGCCGGGATGACAGGGACTGGGGCCAACGTCCTGACTTTC
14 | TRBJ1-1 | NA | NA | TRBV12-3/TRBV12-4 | CASGLGTLNTEAFF | TGTGCCAGCGGTTTAGGGACCTTGAACACTGAAGCTTTCTTT
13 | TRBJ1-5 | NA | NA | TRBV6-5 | CASSYEAGRAQHF | TGTGCCAGCAGTTACGAGGCTGGAAGGGCCCAGCATTTT
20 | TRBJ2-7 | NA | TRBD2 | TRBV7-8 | CASSPHRRGISKAGVYEQYF | TGTGCCAGCAGCCCCCACCGGCGGGGGATATCTAAAGCGGGCGTGTACGAGCAGTACTTC
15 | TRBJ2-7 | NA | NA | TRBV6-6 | CASSSPETSFYEQYF | TGTGCCAGCAGTTCCCCCGAGACATCTTTTTACGAGCAGTACTTC
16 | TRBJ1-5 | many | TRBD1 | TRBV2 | CASNPVQGAGRQPQHF | TGTGCCAGCAACCCGGTACAGGGGGCTGGACGGCAGCCCCAGCATTTT
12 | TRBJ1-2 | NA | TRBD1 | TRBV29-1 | CSVEGQGSGYTF | TGCAGCGTTGAGGGACAGGGGAGCGGCTACACCTTC
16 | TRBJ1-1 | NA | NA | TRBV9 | CASSVGVGHGNTEAFF | TGTGCCAGCAGCGTAGGGGTGGGCCACGGGAACACTGAAGCTTTCTTT
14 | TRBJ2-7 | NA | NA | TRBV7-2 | CASSPGEGSYEQYF | TGTGCCAGCAGCCCAGGCGAGGGCTCCTACGAGCAGTACTTC
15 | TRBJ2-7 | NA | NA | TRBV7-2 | CASSGLMGTGGGQYF | TGTGCCAGCAGCGGCCTTATGGGGACGGGCGGAGGCCAGTACTTC
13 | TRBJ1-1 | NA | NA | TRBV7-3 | CASSPPGRIEAFF | TGCGCCAGCAGCCCCCCGGGACGGATTGAAGCTTTCTTT
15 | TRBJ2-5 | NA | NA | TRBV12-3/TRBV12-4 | CASSFEGLAKETQYF | TGTGCCAGCAGTTTCGAGGGGCTAGCGAAAGAGACCCAGTACTTC
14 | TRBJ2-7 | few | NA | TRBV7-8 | CASSQDHGRYEQYF | TGTGCCAGCAGCCAAGATCACGGCAGATACGAGCAGTACTTC
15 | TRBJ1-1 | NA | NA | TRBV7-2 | CASSQDMGWDAEAFF | TGTGCCAGCAGCCAAGATATGGGGTGGGATGCTGAAGCTTTCTTT
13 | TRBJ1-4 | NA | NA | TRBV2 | CATSRVGEEKLFF | TGTGCCACCAGTCGAGTAGGGGAGGAAAAACTGTTTTTT
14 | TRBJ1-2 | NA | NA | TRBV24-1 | CATSDLQRGEGYTF | TGTGCCACCAGTGATTTGCAACGGGGTGAAGGCTACACCTTC
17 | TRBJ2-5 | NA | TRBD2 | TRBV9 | CASSASIGGGPKETQYF | TGTGCCAGCAGCGCGTCCATCGGCGGGGGGCCAAAAGAGACCCAGTACTTC
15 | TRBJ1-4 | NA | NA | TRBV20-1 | CSAIPPGGLGEKLFF | TGCAGTGCTATTCCTCCCGGGGGGTTGGGAGAAAAACTGTTTTTT
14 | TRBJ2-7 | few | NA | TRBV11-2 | CASSQVAIAYEQYF | TGTGCCAGCAGCCAAGTGGCAATAGCCTACGAGCAGTACTTC
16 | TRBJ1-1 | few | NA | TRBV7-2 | CASSLSPLGGETEAFF | TGTGCCAGCAGCTTATCCCCCCTGGGGGGCGAGACTGAAGCTTTCTTT
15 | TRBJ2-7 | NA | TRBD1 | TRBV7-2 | CASSLEGRGLHEQYF | TGTGCCAGCAGCTTAGAGGGCAGGGGGCTACACGAGCAGTACTTC
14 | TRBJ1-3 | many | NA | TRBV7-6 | CASSLNPGGNTIYF | TGTGCCAGCAGCTTAAACCCGGGGGGAAACACCATATATTTT